The present entry profiles one T cell receptor beta chain with its context. This entry comes from a study of glioma-infiltrating T cells after dendritic cell vaccination. V dropped 3 bases and J dropped 4; count of bases not matched to a gene: 8. Germline V gene sequence: CDR1 SGHNT, CDR2 YYREEE (reference sequence). The CDR3 runs 16 residues. Time point: after dendritic cell vaccination, including at tumor progression/relapse. PBMC were collected before vaccination, two weeks after the third vaccination, and at progression. The protocol was immunoSEQ multiplex PCR, while the TCRdb copy is restricted to in-frame clones and leaves out a portion. The sample lists 90,000 to 95,000 clones, more than 80% seen once, with approximately 2% in the top ten.

The chain links TRBV5-4 to TRBJ2-1, with 9 bases identical to TRBD2. The receptor's source is a human donor with glioblastoma. The source material was blood, sampled after dendritic cell vaccination. DNA of the CDR3: TGTGCCAGCAGCTCCGGCGGGGGGGCCGTTTACAATGAGCAGTTCTTC. Encoded protein: CASSSGGGAVYNEQFF.